This T cell receptor (beta chain) is from a study of T-cell reconstitution after alpha-beta-depleted transplantation in children. Findings and caveats of the study: From newly produced T cells came most of the T-cell counts and diversity one year after transplant. In patients about two months after transplant, alpha-beta T cells reportedly arose from several hundred expanded graft clones.

Unique molecular identifiers were incorporated during preparation of the TCRbeta library. MiXCR was run by TCRdb on the PCR reads, yielding one entry per CDR3 protein. The sample lists about 250,000 distinct CDR3 sequences; approximately 24% were seen once. In regard to this clonotype: The antigen is unknown.

This TCR derives from a female patient younger than 10 who had a stem cell transplant for congenital amegakaryocytic thrombocytopenia, so the T cells may come from the graft donor. Specimen: PBMCs, mostly from graft donor cells, collected 360 days after TCRalphabeta/CD19-depleted stem cell transplant.

CDR3 protein: CASMGTFYGYTF. DNA of the CDR3: TGTGCCAGTATGGGGACTTTCTATGGCTACACCTTC. This chain connects TRBV19 to TRBJ1-2; tentative D call: TRBD1 (5 bases). V was pared by 7 bases and J by 4 bases, with 10 bases between. CDR3 size: 12 residues. CDR1 is LNHDA and CDR2 is SQIVND in the germline V gene (reference sequence).